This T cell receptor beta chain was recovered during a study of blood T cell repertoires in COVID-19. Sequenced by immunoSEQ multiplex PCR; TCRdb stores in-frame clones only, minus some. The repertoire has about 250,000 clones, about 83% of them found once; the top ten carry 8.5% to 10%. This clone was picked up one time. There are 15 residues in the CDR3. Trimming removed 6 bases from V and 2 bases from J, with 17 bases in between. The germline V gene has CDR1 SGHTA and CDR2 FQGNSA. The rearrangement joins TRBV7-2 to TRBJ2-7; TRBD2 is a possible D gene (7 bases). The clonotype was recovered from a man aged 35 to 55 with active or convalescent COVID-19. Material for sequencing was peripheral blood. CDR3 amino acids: CASRSRGGDAYEQYF. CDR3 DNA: TGTGCCAGCAGATCAAGGGGGGGGGACGCCTACGAGCAGTACTTC. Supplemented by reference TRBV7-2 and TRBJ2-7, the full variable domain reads GAGVSQSPSNKVTEKGKDVELRCDPISGHTALYWYRQSLGQGLEFLIYFQGNSAPDKSGLPSDRFSAERTGGSVSTLTIQRTQQEDSAVYLCASRSRGGDAYEQYFGPGTRLTVT.